The 14 T cell receptor beta chains presented below share a single source sample, sequenced in a study of cytomegalovirus exposure and HLA in healthy donors. Primers included in the PCR were 60 Vbeta and 13 Jbeta primers. Some clones are missing from TCRdb's copy, which holds only in-frame ones; the method was immunoSEQ multiplex PCR. The sample holds about 120,000 clones, approximately 87% seen once. Sequencing was carried out using PBMCs. The receptors were gathered from a man aged 18-30 years in good health and CMV-seropositive.

This clone appeared once. This sequence joins TRBV7-9 and TRBJ2-1, with 7 bases identical to TRBD2. Per the germline V gene, CDR1 is SEHNR and CDR2 is FQNEAQ (reference sequence). The CDR3 extends over 13 amino acids. V shed 5 bases and J 9 bases; nucleotides not matched to a gene: 7. CDR3 residues: CASSPVGGGEQFF. CDR3 bases: TGTGCCAGCAGCCCAGTTGGCGGGGGTGAGCAGTTCTTC.

V usage is TRBV23-1 and J usage is TRBJ1-2, with TRBD1 identical over 8 bases. TRBV23-1 is identified as an open reading frame with a role that is uncertain. CDR3 size: 15 residues. The V and J ends lost 4 bases and 4 bases, in that order; junction bases with no gene match: 8. CDR3 coding DNA: TGCGCCAGCAGTCCGGGGACAGGCATATTCTATGGCTACACCTTC. Residues: CASSPGTGIFYGYTF.

This sequence joins TRBV6-5 and TRBJ1-2, with a tentative D call TRBD1 (6 bases). Germline assignment: CDR1 MNHEY and CDR2 SVGAGI. The CDR3 extends over 13 amino acids. V gave up 6 bases and J gave up 2 bases, with 10 bases separating them. CDR3 nucleotide sequence: TGTGCCAGCAGATTCAGGGGAAACTATGGCTACACCTTC. Translation gives CASRFRGNYGYTF.

Here the CDR3 DNA reads TGTGCCAGCAGCTTAGGGACAGGGGATTCACCCCTCCACTTT. Protein sequence: CASSLGTGDSPLHF. The chain recombines TRBV7-6 with TRBJ1-6; TRBD1 matches 9 bases. The V segment lost 1 base and the J segment 8 bases; nucleotides outside the gene matches: 0. Germline V gives CDR1 SGHVS, CDR2 FNYEAQ. This CDR3 spans 14 amino acids.

This chain joins TRBV5-8 and TRBJ2-6, with a weak D call TRBD1 (7 bases). Germline CDR1 reads SGHTS; CDR2 reads YDEGEE. The CDR3 extends over 20 amino acids. Trimming took 0 bases from V and 0 from J, leaving 19 bases between them. CDR3 DNA sequence: TGTGCCAGCAGCTTGGCCGGAGGGGGCTGGAAATTCTCTGGGGCCAACGTCCTGACTTTC. Translating it yields CASSLAGGGWKFSGANVLTF.

This chain uses TRBV14 with TRBJ1-2; no definite D call. V shed 4 bases and J shed 6 bases, with 18 bases lying between them. This CDR3 spans 15 amino acids. Germline V gene lookup returns CDR1 SGHDN and CDR2 FVKESK. The CDR3, as DNA: TGTGCCAGCAGCCCAAGAGGGCCGAAGAATGATGGCTACACCTTC. Its translation: CASSPRGPKNDGYTF.

The chain carries TRBV6-5 and TRBJ2-7, with 8 bases fitting TRBD2. Germline assignment: CDR1 MNHEY and CDR2 SVGAGI. V lost 7 bases, J lost 2 bases, and 10 bases stayed unmatched. The CDR3 spans 15 residues. The CDR3 bases are TGTGCCAGCACCCCGGGGGGGGTTGGGACCTACGAGCAGTACTTC. This encodes CASTPGGVGTYEQYF.

This rearrangement joins TRBV13 to TRBJ1-4; 9 nucleotides agree with TRBD1. Germline V gene sequence: CDR1 PRHDT, CDR2 FYEKMQ (reference sequence). The CDR3 sequence is 15 residues long. J was trimmed by 6 bases and V by 5 bases; bases with no gene match: 7. CDR3 sequence (DNA): TGTGCCAGCAGCAACAGGGGGCGCGGGGATGAAAAACTGTTTTTT. As protein: CASSNRGRGDEKLFF.

The V call is TRBV5-6, the J call TRBJ2-2, with 9 bases fitting TRBD2. Germline CDR1 SGHDT, CDR2 YYEEEE. Unmatched junction bases numbered 6, after V lost 2 bases and J lost 4 bases. This CDR3 comprises 16 residues. Here the CDR3 DNA reads TGTGCCAGCAGCTTTCTCAGCGGGGGGTTCACCGGGGAGCTGTTTTTT. Translated: CASSFLSGGFTGELFF.

The chain combines TRBV6-5 with TRBJ1-1, with a tentative D call TRBD1 (5 bases). The V gene lost 7 bases and the J gene lost 1 base, with 13 bases spanning the gap. Germline V gene sequence: CDR1 MNHEY, CDR2 SVGAGI. This CDR3 has 14 amino acids. In DNA form, the CDR3 reads TGTGCCAGCACCAGTGGGGGGGGGAACACTGAAGCTTTCTTT. The encoded protein is CASTSGGGNTEAFF.

The chain joins TRBV6-6 to TRBJ2-7, with 9 bases aligning to TRBD1. The junction had 6 bases not matched to a gene; V was cut back by 6 bases and J by 0 bases. Germline V gene sequence: CDR1 MNHNY, CDR2 SVGAGI (reference sequence). This CDR3 is 15 amino acids long. The CDR3 sequence is CASSTGTGSSYEQYF. In nucleotides, the CDR3 is TGTGCCAGCAGCACCGGGACAGGGAGCTCCTACGAGCAGTACTTC.

This clone appeared once. J is TRBJ1-6 and V is TRBV6-4, with D unclear. This CDR3 has 18 amino acids. V lost 0 bases and J lost 0, with 12 bases in between. CDR1 and CDR2 from the germline V gene are MRHNA and SNTAGT. The CDR3 DNA is TGTGCCAGCAGTGACTCGAGACACCAGAGCTCCTATAATTCACCCCTCCACTTT. Translation gives CASSDSRHQSSYNSPLHF.

This clone came up once. The CDR3 protein is CASSLVPGINQPQHF. The CDR3 DNA reads TGTGCCAGCAGTTTAGTCCCAGGGATCAATCAGCCCCAGCATTTT. The chain recombines TRBV28 with TRBJ1-5, with D possibly TRBD1 on 5 matching bases. The CDR3 extends over 15 amino acids. V was trimmed by 2 bases and J by 3 bases, leaving 11 bases between them. CDR1 and CDR2 (germline): MDHEN, SYDVKM.

This chain connects TRBV27 to TRBJ2-7; perhaps TRBD2 as D (6 bases). CDR1 MNHEY and CDR2 SMNVEV come from the germline V gene (reference sequence). The V and J ends lost 5 bases and 7 bases respectively, with 18 bases between them. CDR3 length: 14 residues. The CDR3 reads CASSPSAVGWEQYF. For the CDR3, the DNA is TGTGCCAGCAGTCCTAGCGCGGTTGGGTGGGAGCAGTACTTC.